A selection of T cell receptor beta chains follows, all from one sample in a study of T cell responses to AZD1222 COVID-19 vaccine. Clones were sequenced by immunoSEQ multiplex PCR, and TCRdb holds only the in-frame ones, with some missing. The sample has approximately 100,000 clones; over 75% are singletons. Here the sequenced sample was peripheral blood, taken on day 0 of AZD1222 vaccination. The origin of the receptors is an adult in good health. CDR3s include the opening cysteine and the closing phenylalanine or tryptophan. D genes are given only for firm matches. The size of a clone is reported for some rows only, either as once, few or many, or as a class for expanded clones.

TRBV29-1	.	TRBJ1-2	.	CSVAPDSFYGYTF	TGCAGCGTTGCGCCCGACAGCTTCTATGGCTACACCTTC
TRBV5-4	.	TRBJ2-5	TRBD1	CASSSGQRETQYF	TGTGCCAGCAGCTCGGGACAGAGAGAGACCCAGTACTTC
TRBV20-1	few	TRBJ1-1	.	CSASAGGTEAFF	TGCAGTGCTAGTGCTGGGGGCACTGAAGCTTTCTTT
TRBV19	.	TRBJ1-4	TRBD1	CASSPGTGATNEKLFF	TGTGCCAGTAGTCCCGGGACAGGAGCAACTAATGAAAAACTGTTTTTT
TRBV11-1	.	TRBJ2-7	TRBD2	CASSLASGRHEQYF	TGTGCCAGCAGCTTAGCTAGCGGGAGACACGAGCAGTACTTC
TRBV6-6	.	TRBJ1-2	.	CASSYSAANYGYTF	TGTGCCAGCAGTTACTCTGCGGCTAACTATGGCTACACCTTC
TRBV28	.	TRBJ1-1	.	CASSVVGEEKKAFF	TGTGCCAGCAGTGTGGTGGGGGAAGAAAAAAAAGCTTTCTTT
TRBV7-3	.	TRBJ1-1	.	CASSPLAGNTEAFF	TGTGCCAGCAGCCCCCTGGCGGGGAACACTGAAGCTTTCTTT
TRBV21-1	.	TRBJ1-5	.	CASKLRQVTHQPQHF	TGTGCCAGCAAACTAAGACAGGTTACACATCAGCCCCAGCATTTT
TRBV10-3	.	TRBJ1-6	TRBD1	CAIRGTENSPLHF	TGTGCCATCAGGGGGACAGAGAATTCACCCCTCCACTTT
TRBV27	.	TRBJ2-7	TRBD2	CASSFSGRVPYEQYF	TGTGCCAGCAGTTTTAGCGGGAGGGTTCCCTACGAGCAGTACTTC
TRBV27	.	TRBJ1-2	.	CASSLSSFNYGYTF	TGTGCCAGCAGTTTAAGCAGTTTTAACTATGGCTACACCTTC
TRBV5-1	few	TRBJ2-2	.	CASSLDQWVGTGELFF	TGCGCCAGCAGCTTGGATCAGTGGGTAGGCACCGGGGAGCTGTTTTTT
TRBV7-9	.	TRBJ1-2	TRBD1	CASRSNRGSYGYTF	TGTGCCAGCAGGTCAAACAGGGGATCCTATGGCTACACCTTC
TRBV2	.	TRBJ2-5	.	CASTSTQETQYF	TGTGCCAGCACTAGTACACAAGAGACCCAGTACTTC
TRBV20-1	.	TRBJ2-3	.	CSASFGPDTQYF	TGCAGTGCTAGTTTTGGACCAGATACGCAGTATTTT